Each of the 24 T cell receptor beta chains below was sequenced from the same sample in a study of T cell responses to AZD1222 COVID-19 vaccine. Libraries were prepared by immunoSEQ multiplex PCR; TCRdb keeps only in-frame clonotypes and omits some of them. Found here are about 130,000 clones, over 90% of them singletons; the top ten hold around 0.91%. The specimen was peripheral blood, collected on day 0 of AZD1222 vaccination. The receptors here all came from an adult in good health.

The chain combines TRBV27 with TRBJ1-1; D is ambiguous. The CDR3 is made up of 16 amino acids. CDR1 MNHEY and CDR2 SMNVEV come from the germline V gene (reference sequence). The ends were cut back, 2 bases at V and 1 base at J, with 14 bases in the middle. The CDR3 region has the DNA TGTGCCAGCAGTTTACTAGGCCCCGGCGGGAACACTGAAGCTTTCTTT. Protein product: CASSLLGPGGNTEAFF.

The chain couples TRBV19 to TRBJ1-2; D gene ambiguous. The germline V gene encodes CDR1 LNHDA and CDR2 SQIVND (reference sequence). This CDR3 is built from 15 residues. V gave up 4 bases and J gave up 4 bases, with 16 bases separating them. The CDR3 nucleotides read TGTGCCAGTAGTAAAGTCGTATTGGGGTCCTATGGCTACACCTTC. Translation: CASSKVVLGSYGYTF.

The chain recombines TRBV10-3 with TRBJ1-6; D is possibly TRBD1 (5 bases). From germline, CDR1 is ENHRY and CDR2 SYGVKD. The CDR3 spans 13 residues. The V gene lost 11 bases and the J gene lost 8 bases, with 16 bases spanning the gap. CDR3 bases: TGTGCCTCACAGGTAAATGAAGATTCACCCCTCCACTTT. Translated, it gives CASQVNEDSPLHF.

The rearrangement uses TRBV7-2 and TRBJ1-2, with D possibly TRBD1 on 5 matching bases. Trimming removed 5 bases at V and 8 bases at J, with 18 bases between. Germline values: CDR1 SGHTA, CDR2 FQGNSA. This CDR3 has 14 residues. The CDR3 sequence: CASSINNWGRGYTF. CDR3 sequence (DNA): TGTGCCAGCAGCATAAATAATTGGGGCCGGGGCTACACCTTC.

DNA for the CDR3: TGTGCCAGCAGCCAAGTCCACAGGCCTGAGACCCAGTACTTC. It specifies CASSQVHRPETQYF. The chain employs TRBV14 and TRBJ2-5, with D tentatively TRBD1 (5 bases). Germline CDR1 reads SGHDN; CDR2 reads FVKESK. The CDR3 length is 14 residues. Trimming removed 1 base from V and 5 bases from J, with 11 bases in between. The full variable domain, completed using reference TRBV14 and TRBJ2-5, is EAGVTQFPSHSVIEKGQTVTLRCDPISGHDNLYWYRRVMGKEIKFLLHFVKESKQDESGMPNNRFLAERTGGTYSTLKVQPAELEDSGVYFCASSQVHRPETQYFGPGTRLLVL.

CDR3 sequence: CASSFRPSVRTEAFF. CDR3 coding DNA: TGTGCCAGCAGCTTCCGACCTAGCGTGAGGACTGAAGCTTTCTTT. The gene calls are TRBV7-3 and TRBJ1-1; D not certain. Germline assignment: CDR1 SGHTA and CDR2 FQGTGA. Deletions cut 3 bases from V and 5 bases from J, with 16 bases between. This CDR3 comprises 15 residues.

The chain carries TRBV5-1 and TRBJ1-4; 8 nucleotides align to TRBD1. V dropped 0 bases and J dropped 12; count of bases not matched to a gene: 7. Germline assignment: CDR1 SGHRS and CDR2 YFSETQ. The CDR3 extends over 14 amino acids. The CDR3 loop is CASSLDGQGRQLFF. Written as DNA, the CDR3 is TGCGCCAGCAGCTTGGACGGACAGGGAAGACAACTGTTTTTT.

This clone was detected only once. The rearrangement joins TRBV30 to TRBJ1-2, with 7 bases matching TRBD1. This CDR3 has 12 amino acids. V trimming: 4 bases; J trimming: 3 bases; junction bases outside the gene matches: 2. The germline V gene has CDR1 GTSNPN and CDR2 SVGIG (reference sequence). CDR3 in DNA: TGTGCCTGGACCGGGACAGACTATGGCTACACCTTC. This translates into CAWTGTDYGYTF.

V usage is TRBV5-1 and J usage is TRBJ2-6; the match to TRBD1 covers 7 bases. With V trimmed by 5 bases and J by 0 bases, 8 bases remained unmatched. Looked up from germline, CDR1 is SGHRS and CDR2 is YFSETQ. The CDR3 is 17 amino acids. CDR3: CASSRDSLPSGANVLTF. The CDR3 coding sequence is TGCGCCAGCAGTCGGGACAGCCTACCCTCTGGGGCCAACGTCCTGACTTTC.

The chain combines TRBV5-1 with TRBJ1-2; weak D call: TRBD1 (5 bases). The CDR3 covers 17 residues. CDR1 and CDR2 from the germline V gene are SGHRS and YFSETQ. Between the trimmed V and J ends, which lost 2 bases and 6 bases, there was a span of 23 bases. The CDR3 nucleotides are TGCGCCAGCAGCTTTTCCGGGACCGCAGACGGCGGGGATGGCTACACCTTC. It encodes CASSFSGTADGGDGYTF.

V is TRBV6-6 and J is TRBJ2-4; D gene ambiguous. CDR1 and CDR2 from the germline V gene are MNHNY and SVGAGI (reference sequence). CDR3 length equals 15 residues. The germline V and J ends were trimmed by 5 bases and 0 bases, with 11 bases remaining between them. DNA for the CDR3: TGTGCCAGCAGTACACTTGGATTAGCCAAAAACATTCAGTACTTC. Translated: CASSTLGLAKNIQYF.

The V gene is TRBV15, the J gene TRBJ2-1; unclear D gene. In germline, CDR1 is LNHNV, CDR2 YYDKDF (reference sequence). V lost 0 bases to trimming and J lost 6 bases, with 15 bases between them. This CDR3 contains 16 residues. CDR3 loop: CATSRDLQNAFNEQFF. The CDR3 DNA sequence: TGTGCCACCAGCAGAGATCTGCAAAACGCTTTCAATGAGCAGTTCTTC. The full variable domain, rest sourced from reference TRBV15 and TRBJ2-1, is DAMVIQNPRYQVTQFGKPVTLSCSQTLNHNVMYWYQQKSSQAPKLLFHYYDKDFNNEADTPDNFQSRRPNTSFCFLDIRSPGLGDTAMYLCATSRDLQNAFNEQFFGPGTRLTVL.

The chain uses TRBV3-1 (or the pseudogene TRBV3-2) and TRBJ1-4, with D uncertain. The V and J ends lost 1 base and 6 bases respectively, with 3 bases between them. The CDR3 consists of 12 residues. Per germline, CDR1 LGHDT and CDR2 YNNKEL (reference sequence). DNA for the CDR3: TGTGCCAGCAGCCAAGTGTATGAAAAACTGTTTTTT. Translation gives CASSQVYEKLFF.

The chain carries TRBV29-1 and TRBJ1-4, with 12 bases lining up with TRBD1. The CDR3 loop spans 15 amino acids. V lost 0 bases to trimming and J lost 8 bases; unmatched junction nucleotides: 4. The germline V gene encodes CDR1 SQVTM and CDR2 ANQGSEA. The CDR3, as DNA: TGCAGCGTTGAAGAAGGGACAGGGGGCAGGGAAAAACTGTTTTTT. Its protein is CSVEEGTGGREKLFF.

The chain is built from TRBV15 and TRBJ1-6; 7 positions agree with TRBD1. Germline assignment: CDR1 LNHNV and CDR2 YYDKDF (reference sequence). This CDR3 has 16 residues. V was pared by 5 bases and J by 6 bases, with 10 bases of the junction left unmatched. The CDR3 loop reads CATSGAQGGPNSPLHF. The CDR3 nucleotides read TGTGCCACCAGCGGAGCTCAGGGGGGACCTAATTCACCCCTCCACTTT.

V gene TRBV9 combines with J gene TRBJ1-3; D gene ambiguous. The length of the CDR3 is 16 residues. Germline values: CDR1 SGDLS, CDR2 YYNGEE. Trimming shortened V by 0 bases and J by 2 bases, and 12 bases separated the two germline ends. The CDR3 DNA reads TGTGCCAGCAGCGTAGGGGTAGGCCCTCCTGGAAACACCATATATTTT. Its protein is CASSVGVGPPGNTIYF.

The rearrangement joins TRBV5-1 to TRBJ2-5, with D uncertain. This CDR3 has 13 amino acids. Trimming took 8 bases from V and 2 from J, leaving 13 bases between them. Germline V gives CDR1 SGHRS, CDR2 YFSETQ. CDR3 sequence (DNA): TGCGCCAGTAAGACTGATTTTCAAGAGACCCAGTACTTC. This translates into CASKTDFQETQYF.

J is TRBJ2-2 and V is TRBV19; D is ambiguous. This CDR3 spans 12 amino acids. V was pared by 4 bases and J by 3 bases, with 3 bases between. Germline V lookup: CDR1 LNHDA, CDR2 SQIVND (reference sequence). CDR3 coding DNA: TGTGCCAGTAGTACCTACACCGGGGAGCTGTTTTTT. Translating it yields CASSTYTGELFF. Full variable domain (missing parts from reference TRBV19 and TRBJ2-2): DGGITQSPKYLFRKEGQNVTLSCEQNLNHDAMYWYRQDPGQGLRLIYYSQIVNDFQKGDIAEGYSVSREKKESFPLTVTSAQKNPTAFYLCASSTYTGELFFGEGSRLTVL.

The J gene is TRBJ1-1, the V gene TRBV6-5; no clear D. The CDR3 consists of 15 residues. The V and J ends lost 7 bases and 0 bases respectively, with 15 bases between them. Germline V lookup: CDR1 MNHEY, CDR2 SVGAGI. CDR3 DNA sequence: TGTGCCAGCAACCCACAACCCAGGTTGAACACTGAAGCTTTCTTT. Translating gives CASNPQPRLNTEAFF.

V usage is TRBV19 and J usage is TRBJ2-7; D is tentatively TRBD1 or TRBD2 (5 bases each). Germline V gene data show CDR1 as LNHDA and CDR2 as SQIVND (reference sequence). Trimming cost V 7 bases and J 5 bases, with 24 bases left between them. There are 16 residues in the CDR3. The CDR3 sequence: CASTTGPGQSLDEQYF. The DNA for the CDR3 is TGTGCCAGTACAACGGGGCCCGGACAATCCCTCGACGAGCAGTACTTC.

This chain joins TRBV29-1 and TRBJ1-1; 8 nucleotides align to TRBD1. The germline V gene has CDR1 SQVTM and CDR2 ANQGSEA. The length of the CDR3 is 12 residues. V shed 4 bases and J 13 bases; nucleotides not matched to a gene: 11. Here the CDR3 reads CSVGGTGTVGFF. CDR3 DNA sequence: TGCAGCGTTGGTGGGACAGGTACCGTGGGTTTCTTT. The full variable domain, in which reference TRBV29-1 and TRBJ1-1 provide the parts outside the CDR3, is SAVISQKPSRDICQRGTSLTIQCQVDSQVTMMFWYRQQPGQSLTLIATANQGSEATYESGFVIDKFPISRPNLTFSTLTVSNMSPEDSSIYLCSVGGTGTVGFFGQGTRLTVV.

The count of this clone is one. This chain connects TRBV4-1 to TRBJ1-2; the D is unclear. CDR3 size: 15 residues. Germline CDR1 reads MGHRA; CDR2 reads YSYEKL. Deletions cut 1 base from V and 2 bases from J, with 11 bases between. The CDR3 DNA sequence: TGCGCCAGCAGCCAAGCTGGCCTCGGAAACTATGGCTACACCTTC. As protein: CASSQAGLGNYGYTF.

The CDR3 DNA reads TGTGCCAGCAGCTTAAACGGGGGGGCCTCCTACGAGCAGTACTTC. Amino acids: CASSLNGGASYEQYF. The chain carries TRBV11-3 and TRBJ2-7; 8 nucleotides line up with TRBD2. The V segment lost 2 bases and the J segment 0 bases; nucleotides outside the gene matches: 3. The germline gives CDR1 SGHNT, CDR2 YENEEA. The CDR3 runs to 15 residues.

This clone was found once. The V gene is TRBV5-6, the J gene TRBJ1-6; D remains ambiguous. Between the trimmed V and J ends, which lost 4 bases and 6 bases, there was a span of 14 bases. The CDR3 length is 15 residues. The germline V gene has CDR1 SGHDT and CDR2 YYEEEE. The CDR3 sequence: CASSPPAGRNSPLHF. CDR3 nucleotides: TGTGCCAGCAGCCCCCCCGCGGGTCGTAATTCACCCCTCCACTTT.